Reported below is one T cell receptor (beta chain). Its specificity is unknown. PCR was performed using 60 Vbeta and 13 Jbeta primers. Clones were read by immunoSEQ multiplex PCR, and TCRdb kept only the in-frame ones, dropping some. The sample has over 65,000 clones, about 68% seen once; the top ten hold around 7.4%. CDR1 and CDR2 (germline): LNHDA, SQIVND (reference sequence). CDR3 length equals 14 residues. Trimming removed 8 bases from V and 0 bases from J; junction bases left unmatched: 6. The data originate from a study of cytomegalovirus exposure and HLA in healthy donors. Study-level information: The 110 million or so unique TCR beta sequences, from around 200 million T cells, were found by an earlier analysis.

Study-wide points: Donors belonging to an Asian-associated ancestry cluster reportedly showed fewer N-insertions in productive TCRs than the approximately 670-donor mean, according to what a later analysis found. The records held CMV serostatus as the only immune exposure information.

The rearrangement uses TRBV19 and TRBJ1-1; 7 nucleotides line up with TRBD1. What was sequenced was PBMCs. The source of this sequence is a woman aged 25 to 39 in good health and CMV-seropositive. In nucleotides, the CDR3 is TGTGCCAGTCAGGGGGGCAAGATGAACACTGAAGCTTTCTTT. Encoded protein: CASQGGKMNTEAFF.